The 8 T cell receptor beta chains below all came from one sample that was sequenced in a study of response to subunit inactivated influenza vaccine. TCRdb passed the RT-PCR reads through MiXCR, listing each CDR3 protein once. Of under 750,000 distinct CDR3 sequences detected, approximately 10% appear once; the ten largest clones hold 10%. Sample: PBMCs from blood, taken on the day of vaccination. These receptors originate from a man in his fifties or sixties who received an inactivated influenza vaccine.

V gene TRBV13 combines with J gene TRBJ2-7; D perhaps matches TRBD1 (5 bases). The CDR3 contains 14 residues. CDR1 is PRHDT and CDR2 is FYEKMQ in the germline V gene (reference sequence). Trimming took 5 bases from V and 4 from J, leaving 15 bases between them. CDR3 in amino acids: CASSPQGRGYEQYF. The DNA of the CDR3 is TGTGCCAGCAGCCCCCAGGGTAGAGGATACGAGCAGTACTTC.

CDR3 in amino acids: CATSDGALYEQYF. The CDR3 DNA reads as TGTGCCACCAGTGATGGGGCTCTCTACGAGCAGTACTTC. The chain uses TRBV24-1 and TRBJ2-7; perhaps TRBD1 as D (5 bases). The CDR3 has 13 amino acids. V lost 3 bases to trimming and J lost 3 bases, with 8 bases between them. CDR1 and CDR2 from the germline V gene are KGHDR and SFDVKD.

The table lists this clonotype with many counts. In nucleotides, the CDR3 is TGTGCCACCAGCAGCCAATTTGACAGCGAGGATCCCCAGCATTTT. Protein: CATSSQFDSEDPQHF. This chain links TRBV15 with TRBJ1-5; D possibly corresponds to TRBD1 (5 bases). This CDR3 region has 15 residues. V lost 3 bases, J lost 10 bases, and 19 bases lay in between. The V gene's germline CDR1 is LNHNV and CDR2 YYDKDF (reference sequence).

This clonotype was observed a few times. CDR3 loop: CSARPLGGDAASTDTQYF. In DNA, the CDR3 is TGCAGTGCTAGGCCGCTTGGGGGAGATGCGGCTAGCACAGATACGCAGTATTTT. The V gene is TRBV20-1, the J gene TRBJ2-3; tentatively, D is TRBD1 or TRBD2 (5 bases each). V was cut by 3 bases and J by 0 bases, with 22 bases left in between. From germline, CDR1 is DFQATT and CDR2 SNEGSKA (reference sequence). This CDR3 spans 18 amino acids.

Only a few counts were recorded for this clonotype. CDR3 loop: CSAVAGQTQYF. The CDR3, as DNA: TGCAGTGCAGTAGCGGGTCAGACCCAGTACTTC. The chain combines TRBV20-1 with TRBJ2-5, with 7 nucleotides matching TRBD2. Germline loops: CDR1 DFQATT, CDR2 SNEGSKA (reference sequence). With V trimmed by 6 bases and J by 6 bases, 4 bases remained unmatched. The CDR3 extends over 11 amino acids.

This clonotype occurred a few times. The chain has TRBV2 and TRBJ1-4; 7 bases fit TRBD1. Germline V gene lookup returns CDR1 SNHLY and CDR2 FYNNEI. The CDR3 extends over 13 amino acids. J lost 6 bases, V lost 7 bases, and 5 bases had no gene match. CDR3 sequence reads: CASTRDRDEKLFF. Here the CDR3 DNA reads TGTGCCAGCACTAGGGACAGAGATGAAAAACTGTTTTTT.

This clonotype was counted at least ten times. J is TRBJ1-5 and V is TRBV24-1, with D possibly TRBD1 on 5 matching bases. The CDR3 extends over 14 amino acids. Trimming left V 2 bases short and J 5 bases short, with 9 bases between. Germline CDR1 reads KGHDR; CDR2 reads SFDVKD. CDR3 residues: CATSDSDSDQPQHF. Written as DNA, the CDR3 is TGTGCCACCAGTGATTCCGACAGCGATCAGCCCCAGCATTTT.

This clonotype showed up just a few times. The chain recombines TRBV2 with TRBJ2-5, with D possibly TRBD2 on 5 matching bases. Trimming removed 1 base at V and 5 bases at J, with 14 bases between. CDR1 SNHLY and CDR2 FYNNEI come from the germline V gene. The CDR3 runs 15 residues. In DNA form, the CDR3 reads TGTGCCAGCAGTGAAGATCTAGCAGACTGGGAGACCCAGTACTTC. This sequence encodes CASSEDLADWETQYF.